What follows are 24 T cell receptor beta chains derived from one specimen sequenced in a study of T cell responses to AZD1222 COVID-19 vaccine (dated by TCRdb to the early 2020s). The library was obtained by the immunoSEQ multiplex PCR assay. Here the immuneACCESS table is served through TCRdb, limited to in-frame sequences with V and J called. Missing clones are a known gap in these copies; in checked studies unresolved V genes cover under half, and the rest lacks a known reason. The table for this sample lists about 94,000 clones; around 85% of them were counted only once. The ten most abundant clones make up about 4.5% of the sample. The label giving this sample's time point can be read as: about 28 days (+/-7) after the second vaccine dose. Sequencing used peripheral blood, obtained 28 days after the second AZD1222 dose. Receptors were obtained from an adult who received the AZD1222 COVID-19 vaccine.

The V gene is TRBV4-3, the J gene TRBJ2-2, with TRBD2 identical over 10 bases. V dropped 2 bases and J dropped 6; count of bases not matched to a gene: 6. The CDR3 is 16 residues long. CDR1 LGHNA and CDR2 YSLEER come from the germline V gene. The chain's CDR3 is CASSQQGLAFAGELFF. CDR3 DNA: TGCGCCAGCAGCCAACAGGGACTAGCGTTTGCCGGGGAGCTGTTTTTT.

The CDR3 here is CASRDGGYSTEAFF. For the CDR3, the DNA is TGTGCCAGTAGGGACGGGGGATACTCCACTGAAGCTTTCTTT. The chain has TRBV19 and TRBJ1-1, with a possible D match to TRBD1 (5 bases). The V gene lost 6 bases and the J gene lost 4 bases, with 15 bases spanning the gap. CDR3 length: 14 amino acids. Germline V gives CDR1 LNHDA, CDR2 SQIVND (reference sequence). The full variable domain, in which reference TRBV19 and TRBJ1-1 provide the parts outside the CDR3, is DGGITQSPKYLFRKEGQNVTLSCEQNLNHDAMYWYRQDPGQGLRLIYYSQIVNDFQKGDIAEGYSVSREKKESFPLTVTSAQKNPTAFYLCASRDGGYSTEAFFGQGTRLTVV.

The rearrangement uses TRBV7-3 and TRBJ2-1; D not resolved. The CDR3 loop spans 15 amino acids. CDR1 is SGHTA, CDR2 FQGTGA, per germline. V gave up 1 base and J gave up 2 bases, with 9 bases separating them. CDR3 in amino acids: CASSLIGGTYNEQFF. The CDR3 bases are TGTGCCAGCAGCTTAATTGGTGGGACCTACAATGAGCAGTTCTTC.

The J gene is TRBJ2-1, the V gene TRBV10-1; TRBD2 matches 11 bases. The germline gives CDR1 WNHNN, CDR2 SYGVQD (reference sequence). J gave up 10 bases and V 1 base, and 6 bases lay outside the gene matches. This CDR3 has 15 residues. CDR3 sequence: CASSEFSGRAREQFF. The CDR3 region has the DNA TGCGCCAGCAGTGAGTTTAGCGGGAGGGCTCGGGAGCAGTTCTTC.

This chain links TRBV27 with TRBJ1-5, with TRBD1 matching 7 bases. This CDR3 is built from 16 residues. Germline trimming cut 6 bases from V and 1 base from J; bases unmatched to any gene: 9. The V gene's germline CDR1 is MNHEY and CDR2 SMNVEV (reference sequence). The DNA of the CDR3 is TGTGCCAGCAGCCCGCTTGTGGGACAGAGCAATCAGCCCCAGCATTTT. Its translation is CASSPLVGQSNQPQHF.

This clone was counted between two and nine times. The V and J genes are TRBV5-6 and TRBJ1-3, with D perhaps matching TRBD1 (6 bases). There are 14 residues in the CDR3. Germline V gives CDR1 SGHDT, CDR2 YYEEEE. Trimming shortened V by 3 bases and J by 2 bases, and 9 bases separated the two germline ends. CDR3 nucleotide sequence: TGTGCCAGCAGCTCCACAGGGACTGGAAACACCATATATTTT. Translating it yields CASSSTGTGNTIYF.

The rearrangement joins TRBV28 to TRBJ2-2; 8 bases line up with TRBD2. This CDR3 contains 17 residues. The J segment lost 0 bases and the V segment lost 4 bases, leaving 7 bases of the junction unmatched. Germline V gene sequence: CDR1 MDHEN, CDR2 SYDVKM. The CDR3 loop reads CASSSPGGGSNTGELFF. The CDR3 nucleotides read TGTGCCAGCAGTTCTCCGGGGGGGGGCTCGAACACCGGGGAGCTGTTTTTT.

The gene calls are TRBV29-1 and TRBJ2-7; the match to TRBD1 covers 9 bases. Unmatched junction bases numbered 3, after V lost 4 bases and J lost 5 bases. In germline, CDR1 is SQVTM, CDR2 ANQGSEA. CDR3 length equals 12 residues. DNA of the CDR3: TGCAGCGTTGGTACAGGGGGCAACGAGCAGTACTTC. Its protein product is CSVGTGGNEQYF.

This clone was observed a single time. This chain joins TRBV12-3 or TRBV12-4 and TRBJ1-1; D gene unclear. The CDR3 extends over 13 amino acids. Trimming took off 7 bases at V and 1 base at J, with 10 bases between the two ends. The DNA for the CDR3 is TGTGCCAGCACCAAAACCCAGAACACTGAAGCTTTCTTT. Translation: CASTKTQNTEAFF.

The chain recombines TRBV19 with TRBJ2-1, with 9 bases identical to TRBD2. This CDR3 is 16 amino acids long. Germline values: CDR1 LNHDA, CDR2 SQIVND (reference sequence). J gave up 6 bases and V 5 bases, and 11 bases lay outside the gene matches. The CDR3 loop reads CASSLIAGVSGNEQFF. CDR3 sequence (DNA): TGTGCCAGTAGTCTCATAGCGGGAGTGAGTGGCAATGAGCAGTTCTTC.

The V and J genes are TRBV29-1 and TRBJ1-2; D uncertain. Trimming took 3 bases from V and 4 from J, leaving 3 bases between them. The V gene's germline CDR1 is SQVTM and CDR2 ANQGSEA. The CDR3 is made up of 10 amino acids. As DNA, the CDR3 is TGCAGCGTTGATGCCTATGGCTACACCTTC. This codes for CSVDAYGYTF.

The chain joins TRBV30 to TRBJ1-1; no reliable D call. The germline gives CDR1 GTSNPN, CDR2 SVGIG (reference sequence). Between the trimmed V and J ends, which lost 8 bases and 0 bases, there was a span of 16 bases. The CDR3 loop spans 14 amino acids. Here the CDR3 reads CALGSADVNTEAFF. CDR3 DNA: TGTGCCCTTGGGTCTGCTGACGTGAACACTGAAGCTTTCTTT.

V usage is TRBV19 and J usage is TRBJ1-1; D may be TRBD1 (6 bases). CDR3 length equals 15 residues. V lost 3 bases to trimming and J lost 6 bases, with 17 bases between them. Germline V lookup: CDR1 LNHDA, CDR2 SQIVND (reference sequence). CDR3 sequence (DNA): TGTGCCAGTAGTATTATTCGGGGGGCCAATGCTGAAGCTTTCTTT. It is translated as CASSIIRGANAEAFF.

This clone was seen only once. This chain uses TRBV19 with TRBJ2-2, with 8 bases fitting TRBD1. Germline V lookup: CDR1 LNHDA, CDR2 SQIVND (reference sequence). The length of the CDR3 is 14 residues. Germline trimming cut 6 bases from V and 1 base from J; bases unmatched to any gene: 1. For the CDR3, the DNA is TGTGCCAGTAGAGGGACAGGGAACACCGGGGAGCTGTTTTTT. This sequence encodes CASRGTGNTGELFF. Full variable domain (remainder filled in from reference TRBV19 and TRBJ2-2): DGGITQSPKYLFRKEGQNVTLSCEQNLNHDAMYWYRQDPGQGLRLIYYSQIVNDFQKGDIAEGYSVSREKKESFPLTVTSAQKNPTAFYLCASRGTGNTGELFFGEGSRLTVL.

This sequence joins TRBV18 and TRBJ2-7; the D gene is possibly TRBD2 (6 bases). Germline V gene sequence: CDR1 KGHSH, CDR2 LQKENI. The V and J ends lost 3 bases and 3 bases respectively, with 15 bases between them. This CDR3 has 15 amino acids. CDR3: CASSPPGVVGYEQYF. DNA of the CDR3: TGTGCCAGCTCACCGCCGGGAGTGGTGGGCTACGAGCAGTACTTC. Combining the CDR3 with reference TRBV18 and TRBJ2-7 gives the whole variable domain NAGVMQNPRHLVRRRGQEARLRCSPMKGHSHVYWYRQLPEEGLKFMVYLQKENIIDESGMPKERFSAEFPKEGPSILRIQQVVRGDSAAYFCASSPPGVVGYEQYFGPGTRLTVT.

The V and J genes are TRBV7-8 and TRBJ2-1; TRBD2 aligns across 7 bases. The V segment lost 2 bases and the J segment 3 bases; nucleotides outside the gene matches: 7. This CDR3 has 16 amino acids. Germline V gives CDR1 SGHVS, CDR2 FQNEAQ. CDR3 loop: CASSLLGGGVYNEQFF. DNA of the CDR3: TGTGCCAGCAGCTTATTGGGGGGGGGAGTCTACAATGAGCAGTTCTTC.

CDR3 region: CASSESNTRVSYGYTF. In DNA form, the CDR3 reads TGTGCCAGCAGTGAGTCGAACACTCGGGTGTCCTATGGCTACACCTTC. J is TRBJ1-2 and V is TRBV2; D gene uncertain. The germline gives CDR1 SNHLY, CDR2 FYNNEI. Deletions cut 3 bases from V and 4 bases from J, with 18 bases between. The CDR3 is 16 residues long.

This chain uses TRBV7-2 with TRBJ1-2; 8 bases line up with TRBD1. This CDR3 contains 15 residues. V shed 5 bases and J 4 bases; nucleotides not matched to a gene: 9. Per the germline V gene, CDR1 is SGHTA and CDR2 is FQGNSA. The CDR3 sequence is CASSTPGTGVYGYTF. Written as DNA, the CDR3 is TGTGCCAGCAGCACCCCCGGGACAGGTGTCTATGGCTACACCTTC.

The chain couples TRBV2 to TRBJ2-5; 8 nucleotides match TRBD2. J was trimmed by 5 bases and V by 3 bases; bases with no gene match: 5. CDR1 and CDR2 from the germline V gene are SNHLY and FYNNEI. The CDR3 covers 14 residues. The DNA of the CDR3 is TGTGCCAGCAGTGACGGGAGGGCCCCGGAGACCCAGTACTTC. It specifies CASSDGRAPETQYF.

For this clone: The sample has other DNA sequences that encode this CDR3 too. V gene TRBV24-1 combines with J gene TRBJ2-7; D not resolved. With 3 bases removed from V and 5 bases from J, the gap between germline ends came to 4 bases. This CDR3 has 11 amino acids. Germline V gene data show CDR1 as KGHDR and CDR2 as SFDVKD. In DNA, the CDR3 is TGTGCCACCAGTGATCTGAACGAGCAGTACTTC. It is translated as CATSDLNEQYF.

J is TRBJ2-1 and V is TRBV25-1; 12 bases fit TRBD2. The CDR3 runs 17 residues. V shed 9 bases and J 1 base; nucleotides not matched to a gene: 10. The germline V gene has CDR1 MGHDK and CDR2 SYGVNS. CDR3 nucleotides: TGTGCCAGTTCTCCCCCTAGCGGGGGGGCTTCCTACAATGAGCAGTTCTTC. Protein product: CASSPPSGGASYNEQFF.

The chain joins TRBV4-2 to TRBJ2-7; no clear D. The CDR3 is 12 residues long. Germline loops: CDR1 LGHNA, CDR2 YNFKEQ. Trimming stripped 6 bases from V and 7 bases from J, with 13 bases between. The CDR3 region has the DNA TGTGCCAGCAGTGGTGGATCGGGTGAGCAGTACTTC. It encodes CASSGGSGEQYF.

Details on this clone: One end of the junction fails to match germline, which may point to a read error. The chain joins TRBV6-6 to TRBJ2-1, with D perhaps matching TRBD1 (5 bases). Germline CDR1 MNHNY, CDR2 SVGAGI (reference sequence). The CDR3 extends over 14 amino acids. The chain's CDR3 is CASSYSTDYNEQFF. CDR3 bases: TGTGCCAGCAGCTACTCGACAGATTACAATGAGCAGTTCTTC.

This clone was detected only once. The chain uses TRBV28 and TRBJ2-5; 11 bases line up with TRBD2. Trimming cost V 7 bases and J 0 bases; bases outside gene matches: 7. The CDR3 loop spans 16 amino acids. Germline V gene sequence: CDR1 MDHEN, CDR2 SYDVKM. The CDR3 is CASTLPGLADQETQYF. The CDR3 DNA reads as TGTGCCAGCACACTACCGGGACTAGCGGACCAAGAGACCCAGTACTTC.